This T cell receptor (beta chain) was sequenced during a study of blood T cell repertoires in COVID-19. Looking at the study overall: Collection of acute and convalescent COVID-19 samples took place in the United States, Italy and Spain. From T cells, B-cell-depleted T cells, or PBMCs came the material, which was cDNA or gDNA.

The CDR3 totals 15 residues. Germline V gene lookup returns CDR1 MNHEY and CDR2 SMNVEV (reference sequence). V shed 5 bases and J shed 10 bases, with 18 bases lying between them. Those enrolled in Seattle joined during active infection and were followed longitudinally afterward. Under the authors' procedure: From reference gene primer amplification, estimates of nucleated cell counts were derived. Measured with immunoSEQ multiplex PCR; TCRdb has only the in-frame clones, and not every one. Clonal size and the V and J genes are those of that table, whereas D and trimming came from the DNA. This sample has about 110,000 clones; about 79% occur once, and the top ten carry about 6.3%.

Sequenced input: peripheral blood. V gene TRBV27 combines with J gene TRBJ1-6, with D possibly being TRBD1 (5 bases). The receptor was isolated from a man older than 75 with COVID-19, enrolled during active disease. The CDR3 nucleotides are TGTGCCAGCAGTCTCCTCGGGGGAGGGGCGTCACCCCTCCACTTT. Translated, it gives CASSLLGGGASPLHF.